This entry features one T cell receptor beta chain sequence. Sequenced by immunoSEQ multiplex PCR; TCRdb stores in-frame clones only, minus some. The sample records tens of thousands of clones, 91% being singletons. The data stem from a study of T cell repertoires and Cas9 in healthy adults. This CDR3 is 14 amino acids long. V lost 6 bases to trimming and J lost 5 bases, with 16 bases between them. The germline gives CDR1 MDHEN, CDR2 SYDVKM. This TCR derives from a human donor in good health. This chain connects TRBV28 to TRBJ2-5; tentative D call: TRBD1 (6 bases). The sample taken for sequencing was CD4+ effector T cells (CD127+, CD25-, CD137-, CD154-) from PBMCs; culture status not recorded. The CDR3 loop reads CASSSGRGGETQYF. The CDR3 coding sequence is TGTGCCAGCAGCTCGGGCAGGGGTGGTGAGACCCAGTACTTC.